This T cell receptor (beta chain) came from a study of cytomegalovirus exposure and HLA in healthy donors. The wider study: The early release's HLA-typed donors yielded tens of millions of unique TCRs.

PCR primers comprised 60 Vbeta and 13 Jbeta primers. TCRdb keeps only in-frame clones here, not all; method: immunoSEQ multiplex PCR. Of roughly 170,000 clones listed, around 83% are singletons. To note about this clone: Antigen specificity is unknown. The identical CDR3 is also encoded by other nucleotide sequences in the sample.

The germline V gene has CDR1 GTSNPN and CDR2 SVGIG (reference sequence). There are 12 residues in the CDR3. V was shortened by 2 bases and J by 7 bases, with 8 bases between the two germline ends. Whole-study findings and limits: Equally common other TCR beta chains were less clonally expanded than HLA-associated ones, a later analysis found.

The chain combines TRBV30 with TRBJ2-2, with a tentative D call TRBD2 (5 bases). Source material: PBMCs. This clonotype was sampled from a girl aged 2-15 years in good health and CMV-seropositive. CDR3 sequence: CAWSSGSGELFF. The CDR3 DNA is TGTGCCTGGAGTTCGGGGAGCGGGGAGCTGTTTTTT.